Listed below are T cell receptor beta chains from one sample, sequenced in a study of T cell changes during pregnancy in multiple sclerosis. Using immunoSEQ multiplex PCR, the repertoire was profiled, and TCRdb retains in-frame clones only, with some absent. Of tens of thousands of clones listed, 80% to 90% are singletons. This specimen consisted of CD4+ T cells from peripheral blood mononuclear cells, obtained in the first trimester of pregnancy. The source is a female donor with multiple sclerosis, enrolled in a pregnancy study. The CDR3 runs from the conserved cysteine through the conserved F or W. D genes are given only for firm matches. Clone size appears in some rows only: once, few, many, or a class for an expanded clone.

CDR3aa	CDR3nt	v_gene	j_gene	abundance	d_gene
CASSIRTSGRGWETQYF	TGTGCCAGCAGCATACGGACTAGCGGGAGGGGGTGGGAGACCCAGTACTTC	TRBV5-4	TRBJ2-5	-	TRBD2
CASSPGGQGAPYYGYTF	TGCGCCAGCAGCCCCGGCGGACAGGGGGCGCCTTACTATGGCTACACCTTC	TRBV5-1	TRBJ1-2	-	TRBD1
CASSGPGLGSPLHF	TGCGCCAGCAGTGGGCCAGGGTTAGGTTCACCCCTCCACTTT	TRBV10-1	TRBJ1-6	-	-
CASSVAGEPYNEQFF	TGCGCCAGCAGCGTAGCGGGAGAACCCTACAATGAGCAGTTCTTC	TRBV5-1	TRBJ2-1	-	TRBD2
CATSRDKGPDRLNTEAFF	TGTGCCACCAGCAGAGATAAGGGCCCTGACAGGTTGAACACTGAAGCTTTCTTT	TRBV15	TRBJ1-1	-	-
CASSSQGSTTEAFF	TGCGCCAGCAGCTCCCAGGGTAGTACGACTGAAGCTTTCTTT	TRBV5-1	TRBJ1-1	-	-
CASSGGATEAFF	TGTGCCAGCTCCGGGGGGGCCACTGAAGCTTTCTTT	TRBV2	TRBJ1-1	-	-
CASSPETGSNSPLHF	TGTGCCAGCTCACCCGAGACAGGGAGTAATTCACCCCTCCACTTT	TRBV18	TRBJ1-6	-	TRBD1
CASSYSPGTSQEYF	TGTGCCAGCAGTTACTCGCCTGGGACTAGTCAGGAGTATTTT	TRBV6-6	TRBJ2-3	-	TRBD2
CASSQYGEGNEKLFF	TGCGCCAGCAGCCAATACGGGGAGGGGAATGAAAAACTGTTTTTT	TRBV4-1	TRBJ1-4	-	-
CASSLGANEQFF	TGTGCCAGCAGCTTAGGGGCCAATGAGCAGTTCTTC	TRBV7-2	TRBJ2-1	-	-
CASSPTGKSTETQYF	TGCGCCAGCAGCCCGACAGGGAAGAGTACGGAGACCCAGTACTTC	TRBV5-1	TRBJ2-5	-	TRBD1
CASSSKTGGPYEQYF	TGTGCCAGCAGCTCAAAGACAGGGGGGCCCTACGAGCAGTACTTC	TRBV11-3	TRBJ2-7	-	TRBD1
CASSTGPWRGETQYF	TGTGCCAGTAGTACCGGACCCTGGCGGGGCGAGACCCAGTACTTC	TRBV19	TRBJ2-5	-	-
CASSSREQGAAYEQYF	TGTGCCAGCAGTTCACGGGAACAGGGGGCAGCCTACGAGCAGTACTTC	TRBV6-6	TRBJ2-7	-	TRBD1
CASSPPHRGSDTQYF	TGTGCCAGCTCACCACCGCACAGGGGTTCAGATACGCAGTATTTT	TRBV18	TRBJ2-3	-	TRBD1
CACQRLAGTNEQFF	TGTGCCTGCCAGAGACTAGCGGGGACGAATGAGCAGTTCTTC	TRBV6-1	TRBJ2-1	few	TRBD2
CASSFIRGQNTDTQYF	TGTGCCAGCAGTTTCATAAGGGGACAAAACACAGATACGCAGTATTTT	TRBV27	TRBJ2-3	-	-
CSVDWQGGGYTF	TGCAGCGTTGATTGGCAGGGCGGCGGCTACACCTTC	TRBV29-1	TRBJ1-2	-	-
CASKGASRNTEAFF	TGTGCCAGCAAGGGGGCGTCTAGGAACACTGAAGCTTTCTTT	TRBV7-8	TRBJ1-1	-	TRBD1
CATRGGGMSYNEQFF	TGTGCCACCAGGGGGGGAGGGATGTCCTACAATGAGCAGTTCTTC	TRBV15	TRBJ2-1	-	TRBD2
CASSSPTSGAYNEQFF	TGTGCCAGCAGTTCTCCGACTAGCGGAGCCTACAATGAGCAGTTCTTC	TRBV28	TRBJ2-1	-	TRBD2
CASSLTGVNQPQHF	TGTGCCAGCAGCCTGACAGGGGTCAATCAGCCCCAGCATTTT	TRBV13	TRBJ1-5	-	TRBD1
CASGGNTGELFF	TGTGCCAGCGGAGGGAACACCGGGGAGCTGTTTTTT	TRBV6-5	TRBJ2-2	-	-
CASSVAGRGVF	TGTGCCAGCAGTGTGGCGGGGAGAGGGGTCTTT	TRBV6-1	TRBJ1-1	-	-
CASSLIGTRTDTQYF	TGCGCCAGCAGCCTTATCGGGACTAGAACAGATACGCAGTATTTT	TRBV4-1	TRBJ2-3	-	TRBD2
CASSADRYEQYF	TGTGCCAGTAGTGCCGACAGATACGAGCAGTACTTC	TRBV19	TRBJ2-7	-	-
CASSRDIQRETQYF	TGTGCCAGCAGCCGGGACATTCAGAGAGAGACCCAGTACTTC	TRBV13	TRBJ2-5	-	-
CASSLIREDMMYGYTF	TGTGCCAGCAGTCTCATTCGCGAGGACATGATGTATGGCTACACCTTC	TRBV6-7	TRBJ1-2	once	-
CASSVRQGVTGELFF	TGTGCCAGCAGCGTACGGCAGGGGGTAACCGGGGAGCTGTTTTTT	TRBV9	TRBJ2-2	-	TRBD1
CASSRQGTGKSYEQYF	TGTGCCAGTAGTAGACAAGGGACAGGGAAATCCTACGAGCAGTACTTC	TRBV19	TRBJ2-7	-	TRBD1
CSAIALYEQYF	TGCAGTGCTATAGCCCTCTACGAGCAGTACTTC	TRBV20-1	TRBJ2-7	-	-
CASSEPRVGLVNEQYF	TGTGCCAGCAGTGAACCTCGGGTGGGTTTGGTGAACGAGCAGTACTTC	TRBV6-1	TRBJ2-7	-	-
CASSPDYGNTEAFF	TGTGCCAGCAGTCCGGACTACGGGAACACTGAAGCTTTCTTT	TRBV7-8	TRBJ1-1	once	-
CASSQDNQGYSGANVLTF	TGCGCCAGCAGCCAAGATAATCAGGGCTACTCTGGGGCCAACGTCCTGACTTTC	TRBV4-1	TRBJ2-6	-	-
CASSVSGGRETQYF	TGCGCCAGCAGCGTATCAGGGGGCCGAGAGACCCAGTACTTC	TRBV5-1	TRBJ2-5	-	TRBD1
CAWSVDRKAYEQYF	TGTGCCTGGAGTGTGGACAGGAAAGCCTACGAGCAGTACTTC	TRBV30	TRBJ2-7	once	TRBD1
CASSLLAGGHNEQFF	TGTGCCAGCAGTTTATTAGCGGGGGGCCACAATGAGCAGTTCTTC	TRBV6-5	TRBJ2-1	-	TRBD2
CASEDRINYGYTF	TGTGCCAGCGAGGACAGGATTAACTATGGCTACACCTTC	TRBV19	TRBJ1-2	-	TRBD1
CASSLSAAYGYTF	TGTGCCAGCAGTTTATCGGCGGCCTATGGCTACACCTTC	TRBV28	TRBJ1-2	-	-
CASSRDGVPNQPQHF	TGTGCCAGTTCACGAGACGGGGTCCCTAATCAGCCCCAGCATTTT	TRBV7-2	TRBJ1-5	-	-
CASSFQRRISYEQYF	TGTGCCAGCAGTTTTCAGCGCCGGATCTCCTACGAGCAGTACTTC	TRBV28	TRBJ2-7	-	-
CASSHTLGTEIYGYTF	TGTGCCAGCAGCCATACACTGGGGACAGAGATCTATGGCTACACCTTC	TRBV5-4	TRBJ1-2	-	TRBD1
CATSRHRVAGANVLTF	TGTGCCACCAGCAGACACAGGGTGGCAGGGGCCAACGTCCTGACTTTC	TRBV15	TRBJ2-6	-	-
CASSLQGTESPLHF	TGCGCCAGCAGCCTTCAGGGCACGGAGTCACCCCTCCACTTT	TRBV5-1	TRBJ1-6	few	-
CASSLGEGVGNTIYF	TGCGCCAGCAGCTTGGGCGAGGGGGTCGGAAACACCATATATTTT	TRBV5-1	TRBJ1-3	once	-
CASSYSAGTYNEQFF	TGTGCCAGCAGTTACTCGGCAGGGACATACAATGAGCAGTTCTTC	TRBV6-6	TRBJ2-1	-	-
CASSTQTGPTETQYF	TGTGCCAGCAGTACCCAGACAGGGCCGACAGAGACCCAGTACTTC	TRBV28	TRBJ2-5	-	TRBD1
CASGGQAGANYGYTF	TGTGCCAGTGGGGGACAGGCCGGGGCTAACTATGGCTACACCTTC	TRBV2	TRBJ1-2	medium-sized	TRBD1
CASSLAPADTQYF	TGTGCCAGCAGCTTAGCGCCAGCAGATACGCAGTATTTT	TRBV7-2	TRBJ2-3	-	-
CASSSGTGSRGYTF	TGTGCCAGCAGCTCCGGGACAGGGAGTCGTGGCTACACCTTC	TRBV5-6	TRBJ1-2	once	TRBD1
CASSLAVAGTTNEKLFF	TGCGCCAGCAGCTTGGCCGTTGCAGGGACAACTAATGAAAAACTGTTTTTT	TRBV5-1	TRBJ1-4	-	-